The 4 T cell receptor beta chains below come from one sample, sequenced in a study of OX40 agonist ivuxolimab in advanced cancers. Some clones are missing from TCRdb's copy, which holds only in-frame ones; the method was immunoSEQ multiplex PCR. Of around 66,000 clones detected, roughly 85% appear once; the ten largest clones hold approximately 3.8%. Sequenced material: CD4+ or CD8+ T cells sorted from blood, taken in a trial of the OX40 agonist ivuxolimab. The receptors shown here come from an adult with an advanced solid tumor such as melanoma, head and neck, liver or kidney cancer.

The chain couples TRBV7-2 to TRBJ2-3; 8 positions agree with TRBD2. Germline CDR1 SGHTA, CDR2 FQGNSA. CDR3 length equals 16 residues. Germline trimming cut 1 base from V and 4 bases from J; bases unmatched to any gene: 7. CDR3: CASSLGSGGLSDTQYF. DNA for the CDR3: TGTGCCAGCAGCTTAGGAAGCGGGGGACTTTCAGATACGCAGTATTTT. Using reference TRBV7-2 and TRBJ2-3 for the parts outside the CDR3, the full variable domain is GAGVSQSPSNKVTEKGKDVELRCDPISGHTALYWYRQSLGQGLEFLIYFQGNSAPDKSGLPSDRFSAERTGGSVSTLTIQRTQQEDSAVYLCASSLGSGGLSDTQYFGPGTRLTVL.

This clone is a singleton in its sample. This chain links TRBV6-1 with TRBJ1-5; a weak D match, TRBD1 (6 bases). Germline-derived CDR1 and CDR2 are MNHNS and SASEGT. V was pared by 8 bases and J by 5 bases, with 16 bases between. The CDR3 runs 14 residues. The CDR3 is CASQLAGGYQPQHF. CDR3 DNA: TGTGCCAGCCAGTTAGCGGGGGGCTATCAGCCCCAGCATTTT.

The chain recombines TRBV18 with TRBJ2-7, with 7 bases aligning to TRBD1. The CDR3 runs 14 residues. Germline CDR1 is KGHSH and CDR2 is LQKENI. V lost 1 base to trimming and J lost 6 bases; unmatched junction nucleotides: 6. The CDR3 protein is CASSPQGQSGEQYF. CDR3 nucleotide sequence: TGTGCCAGCTCACCACAGGGACAGTCGGGCGAGCAGTACTTC.

Only a few counts were recorded for this clone. The chain is built from TRBV4-3 and TRBJ1-5, with D unresolved. V was cut by 1 base and J by 7 bases, with 8 bases left in between. Germline V gene data show CDR1 as LGHNA and CDR2 as YSLEER. The CDR3 extends over 13 amino acids. The CDR3 reads CASSQGSEQPQHF. CDR3 in DNA: TGCGCCAGCAGCCAAGGATCTGAACAGCCCCAGCATTTT.